This T cell receptor (beta chain) appears in the sequencing data of a study of cytomegalovirus exposure and HLA in healthy donors. Method: immunoSEQ multiplex PCR; TCRdb's copy keeps in-frame clones and lacks some. The repertoire consists of over 200,000 clones, with about 90% occurring once and the leading ten covering approximately 0.34%. Germline assignment: CDR1 MDHEN and CDR2 SYDVKM. The V end was cut by 6 bases, the J end by 5 bases, with 10 bases between. CDR3 length: 12 amino acids. The TCR comes from a woman aged 18-29 years in good health and CMV-seronegative. The sequencing sample was made of PBMCs. The rearrangement uses TRBV28 and TRBJ1-1; D gene ambiguous. In nucleotides, the CDR3 is TGTGCCAGCAGATCCTGGAGAACTGAAGCTTTCTTT. It translates to CASRSWRTEAFF.